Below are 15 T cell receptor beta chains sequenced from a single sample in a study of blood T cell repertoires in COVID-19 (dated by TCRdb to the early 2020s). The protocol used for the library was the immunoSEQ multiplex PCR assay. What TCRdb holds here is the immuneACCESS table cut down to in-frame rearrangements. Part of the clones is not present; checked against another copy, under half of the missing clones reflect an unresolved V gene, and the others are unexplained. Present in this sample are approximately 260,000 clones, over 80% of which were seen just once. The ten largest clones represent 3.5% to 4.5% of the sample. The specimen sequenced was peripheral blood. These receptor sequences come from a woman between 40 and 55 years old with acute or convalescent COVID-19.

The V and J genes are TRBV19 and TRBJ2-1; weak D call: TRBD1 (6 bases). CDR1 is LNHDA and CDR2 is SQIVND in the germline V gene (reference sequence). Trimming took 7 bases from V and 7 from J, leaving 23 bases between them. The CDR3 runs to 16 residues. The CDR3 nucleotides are TGTGCCAGTACCGTCGCCGGCCGAGGGGGTTGGAATGAGCAGTTCTTC. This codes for CASTVAGRGGWNEQFF.

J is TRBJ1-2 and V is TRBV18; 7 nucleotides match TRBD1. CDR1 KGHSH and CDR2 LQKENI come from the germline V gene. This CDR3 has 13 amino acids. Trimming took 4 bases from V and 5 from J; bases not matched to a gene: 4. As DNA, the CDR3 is TGTGCCAGCTCACTTCAGACAGGGTATGGCTACACCTTC. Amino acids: CASSLQTGYGYTF.

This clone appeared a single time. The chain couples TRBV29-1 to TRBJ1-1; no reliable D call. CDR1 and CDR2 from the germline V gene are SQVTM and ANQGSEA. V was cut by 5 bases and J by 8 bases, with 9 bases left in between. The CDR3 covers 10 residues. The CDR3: CSVSTGEAFF. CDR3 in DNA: TGCAGCGTTTCGACGGGGGAAGCTTTCTTT.

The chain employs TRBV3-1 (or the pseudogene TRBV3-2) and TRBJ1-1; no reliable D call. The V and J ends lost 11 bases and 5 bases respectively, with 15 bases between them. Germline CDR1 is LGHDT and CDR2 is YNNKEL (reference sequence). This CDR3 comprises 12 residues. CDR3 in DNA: TGTGCCGCAGGCGGGTGGAAAACTGAAGCTTTCTTT. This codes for CAAGGWKTEAFF.

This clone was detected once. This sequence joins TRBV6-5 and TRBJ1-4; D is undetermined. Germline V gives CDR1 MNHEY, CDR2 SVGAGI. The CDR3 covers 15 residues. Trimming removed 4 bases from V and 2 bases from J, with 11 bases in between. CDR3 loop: CASSLGGSTNEKLFF. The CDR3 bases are TGTGCCAGCAGTTTAGGAGGGTCCACTAATGAAAAACTGTTTTTT.

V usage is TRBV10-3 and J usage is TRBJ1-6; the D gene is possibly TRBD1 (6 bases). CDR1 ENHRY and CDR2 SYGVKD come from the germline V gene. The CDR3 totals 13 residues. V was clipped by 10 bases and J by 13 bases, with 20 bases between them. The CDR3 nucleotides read TGTGCCACCAACCGGGACATGAAGTCGCCCCTCCACTTT. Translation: CATNRDMKSPLHF.

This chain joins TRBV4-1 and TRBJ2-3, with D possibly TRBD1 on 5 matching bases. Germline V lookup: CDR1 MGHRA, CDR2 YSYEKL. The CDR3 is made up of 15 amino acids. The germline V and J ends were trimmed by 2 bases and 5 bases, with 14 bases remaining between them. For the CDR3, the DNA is TGCGCCAGCAGCCAACAACGACAGATGGTAGATACGCAGTATTTT. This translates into CASSQQRQMVDTQYF.

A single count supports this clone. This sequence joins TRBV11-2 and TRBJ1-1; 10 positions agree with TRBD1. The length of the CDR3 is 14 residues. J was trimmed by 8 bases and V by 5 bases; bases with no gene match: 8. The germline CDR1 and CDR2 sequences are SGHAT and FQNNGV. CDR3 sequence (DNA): TGTGCCAGCAGCCACCCGGGACAGGGGAAGGAAGCTTTCTTT. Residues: CASSHPGQGKEAFF.

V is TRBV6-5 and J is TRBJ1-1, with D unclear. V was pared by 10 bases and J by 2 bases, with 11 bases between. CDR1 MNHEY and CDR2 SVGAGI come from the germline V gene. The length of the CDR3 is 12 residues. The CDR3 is CATPLANTEAFF. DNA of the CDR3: TGTGCCACCCCGTTGGCCAACACTGAAGCTTTCTTT.

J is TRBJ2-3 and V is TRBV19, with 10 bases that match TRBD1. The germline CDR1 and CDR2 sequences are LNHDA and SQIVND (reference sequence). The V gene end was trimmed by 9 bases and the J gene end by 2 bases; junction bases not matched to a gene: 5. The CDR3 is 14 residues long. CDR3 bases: TGTGCCAGCACAAGACAGGGGGCCACAGATACGCAGTATTTT. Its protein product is CASTRQGATDTQYF.

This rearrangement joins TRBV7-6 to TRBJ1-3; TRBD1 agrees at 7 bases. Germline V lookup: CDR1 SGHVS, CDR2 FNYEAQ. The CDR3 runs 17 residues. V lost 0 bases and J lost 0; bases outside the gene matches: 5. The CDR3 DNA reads TGTGCCAGCAGCTTAGCCAGATACAGGGGCTCTGGAAACACCATATATTTT. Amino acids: CASSLARYRGSGNTIYF.

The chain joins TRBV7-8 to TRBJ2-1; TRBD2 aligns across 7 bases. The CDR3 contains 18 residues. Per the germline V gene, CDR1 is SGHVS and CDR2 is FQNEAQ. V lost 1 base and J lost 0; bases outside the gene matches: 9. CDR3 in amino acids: CASSLVLGGGDSYNEQFF. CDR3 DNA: TGTGCCAGCAGCTTAGTGCTAGGTGGGGGGGACTCCTACAATGAGCAGTTCTTC.

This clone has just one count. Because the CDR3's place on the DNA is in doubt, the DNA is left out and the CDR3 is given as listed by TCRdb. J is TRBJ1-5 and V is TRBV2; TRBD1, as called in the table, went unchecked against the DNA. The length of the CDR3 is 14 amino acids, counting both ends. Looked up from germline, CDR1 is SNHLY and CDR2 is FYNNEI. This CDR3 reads CASSSSTDQEPQHF.

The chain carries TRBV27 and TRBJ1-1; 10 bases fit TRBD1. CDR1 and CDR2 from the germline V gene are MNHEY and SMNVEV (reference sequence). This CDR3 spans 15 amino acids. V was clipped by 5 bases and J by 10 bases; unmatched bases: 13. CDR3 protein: CASSPNLGQGLGAFF. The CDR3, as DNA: TGTGCCAGCAGTCCTAACTTGGGACAGGGGCTGGGAGCTTTCTTT.

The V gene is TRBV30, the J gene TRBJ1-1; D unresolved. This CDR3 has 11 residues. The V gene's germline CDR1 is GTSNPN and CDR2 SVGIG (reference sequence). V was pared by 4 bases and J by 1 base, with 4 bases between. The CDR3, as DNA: TGTGCCTGGATCTCGAACACTGAAGCTTTCTTT. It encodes CAWISNTEAFF.